The entry that follows covers one TCR beta chain sequence. Its specificity is unknown. This record belongs to a study of cytomegalovirus exposure and HLA in healthy donors. Study results and caveats: Investigators reported more than 150 TCR beta chains as tied to cytomegalovirus. Within a later analysis, the majority of CMV-associated TCR beta chains appeared HLA-restricted.

Amplification used 60 Vbeta primers and 13 Jbeta primers. Clones were read by immunoSEQ multiplex PCR, and TCRdb kept only the in-frame ones, dropping some. The sample holds approximately 150,000 clones, around 80% seen once. Sequenced sample: PBMCs. This sequence was found in a woman in her fifties or sixties in good health and CMV-seropositive.

The CDR3 nucleotides read TGTGCCAGCAGCTCTGCGGGGACAGGGGATATAGCCTGCCTGGGACGGGGCTACGAGCAGTACTTC. Residues: CASSSAGTGDIACLGRGYEQYF. The chain is built from TRBV7-6 and TRBJ2-7; 10 bases fit TRBD1. CDR1 is SGHVS, CDR2 FNYEAQ, per germline. With V trimmed by 4 bases and J by 3 bases, 27 bases remained unmatched. The CDR3 consists of 22 residues.